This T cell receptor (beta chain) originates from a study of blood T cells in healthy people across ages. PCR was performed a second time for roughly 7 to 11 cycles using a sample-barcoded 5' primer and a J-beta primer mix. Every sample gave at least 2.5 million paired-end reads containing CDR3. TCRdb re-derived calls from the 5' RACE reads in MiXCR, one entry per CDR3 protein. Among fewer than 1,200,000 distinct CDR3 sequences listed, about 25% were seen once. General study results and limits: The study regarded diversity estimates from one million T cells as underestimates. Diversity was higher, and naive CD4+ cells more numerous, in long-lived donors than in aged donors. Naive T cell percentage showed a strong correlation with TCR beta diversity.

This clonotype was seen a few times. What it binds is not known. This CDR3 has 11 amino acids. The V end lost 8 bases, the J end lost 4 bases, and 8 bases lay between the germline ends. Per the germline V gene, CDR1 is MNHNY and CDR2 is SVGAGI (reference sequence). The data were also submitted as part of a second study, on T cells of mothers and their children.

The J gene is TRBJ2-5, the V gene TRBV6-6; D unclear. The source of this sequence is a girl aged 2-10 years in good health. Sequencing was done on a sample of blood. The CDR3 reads CASGYPETQYF. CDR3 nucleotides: TGTGCCAGCGGGTACCCAGAGACCCAGTACTTC.